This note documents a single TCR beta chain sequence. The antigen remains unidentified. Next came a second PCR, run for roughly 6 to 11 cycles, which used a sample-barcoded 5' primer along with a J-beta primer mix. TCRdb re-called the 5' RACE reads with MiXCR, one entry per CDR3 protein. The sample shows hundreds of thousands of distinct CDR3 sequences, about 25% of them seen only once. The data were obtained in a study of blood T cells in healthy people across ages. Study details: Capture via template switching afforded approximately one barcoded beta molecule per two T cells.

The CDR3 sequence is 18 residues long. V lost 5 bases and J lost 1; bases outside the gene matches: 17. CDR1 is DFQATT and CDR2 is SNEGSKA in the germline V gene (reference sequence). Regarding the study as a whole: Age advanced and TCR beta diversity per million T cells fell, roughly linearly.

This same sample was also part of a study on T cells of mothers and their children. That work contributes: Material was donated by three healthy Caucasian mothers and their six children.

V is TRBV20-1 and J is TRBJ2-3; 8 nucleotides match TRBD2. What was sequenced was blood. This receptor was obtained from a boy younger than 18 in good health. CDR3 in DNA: TGCAGTGCTCCCGTGAGGTTAGCGGGAAGCTTCGGCACAGATACGCAGTATTTT. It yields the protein CSAPVRLAGSFGTDTQYF.